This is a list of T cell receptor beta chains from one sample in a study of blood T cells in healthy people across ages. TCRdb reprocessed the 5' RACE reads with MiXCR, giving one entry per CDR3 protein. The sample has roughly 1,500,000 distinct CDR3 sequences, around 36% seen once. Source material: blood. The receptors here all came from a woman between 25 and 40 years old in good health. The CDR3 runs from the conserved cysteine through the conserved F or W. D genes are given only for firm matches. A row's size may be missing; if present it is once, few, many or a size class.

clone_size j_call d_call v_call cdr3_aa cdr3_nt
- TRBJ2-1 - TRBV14 CASSQTLSNEQFF TGTGCCAGCAGCCAAACGTTGTCCAATGAGCAGTTCTTC
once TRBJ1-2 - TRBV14 CASSQDRAAYGYTF TGTGCCAGCAGCCAAGATAGGGCGGCGTATGGCTACACCTTC
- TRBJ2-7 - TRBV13 CASSLGGTEQYF TGTGCCAGCAGCCTTGGGGGGACGGAGCAGTACTTC
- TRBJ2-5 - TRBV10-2 CASGLPQGTQYF TGCGCCAGCGGCCTGCCTCAGGGGACCCAGTACTTC
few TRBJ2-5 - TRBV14 CASSQDKWGYQETQYF TGTGCCAGCAGCCAAGATAAATGGGGATACCAAGAGACCCAGTACTTC
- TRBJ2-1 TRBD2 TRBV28 CASSPLAGGHEQFF TGTGCCAGCAGTCCCCTAGCGGGCGGTCATGAGCAGTTCTTC
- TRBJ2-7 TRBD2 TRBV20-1 CSATTSGLRTYEQYF TGCAGTGCGACCACTAGCGGGCTACGGACCTACGAGCAGTACTTC
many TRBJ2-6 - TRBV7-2 CASSLVSSGANVLTF TGTGCCAGCAGTTTAGTCTCTTCTGGGGCCAACGTCCTGACTTTC
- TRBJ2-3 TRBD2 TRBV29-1 CSVGWFSGGGGDTQYF TGCAGCGTTGGATGGTTTAGCGGGGGGGGAGGAGATACGCAGTATTTT
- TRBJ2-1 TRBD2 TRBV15 CATNSRRSGSSYNEQFF TGTGCCACCAACAGCCGCCGTAGCGGGAGTTCTTACAATGAGCAGTTCTTC
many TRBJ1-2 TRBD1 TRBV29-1 CSVYHPGQNYGYTF TGCAGCGTTTACCATCCGGGACAGAACTATGGCTACACCTTC
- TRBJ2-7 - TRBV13 CASMVGRESYEQYF TGTGCCAGCATGGTGGGCCGGGAGAGTTACGAGCAGTACTTC
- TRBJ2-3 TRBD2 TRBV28 CASSSPDYREGLAQYF TGTGCCAGCAGTTCCCCGGACTATCGGGAGGGCCTGGCGCAGTATTTT
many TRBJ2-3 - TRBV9 CASSVGGSTDTQYF TGTGCCAGCAGCGTAGGAGGGAGCACAGATACGCAGTATTTT
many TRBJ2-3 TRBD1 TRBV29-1 CSVVTGSTDTQYF TGCAGCGTTGTGACAGGGAGCACAGATACGCAGTATTTT
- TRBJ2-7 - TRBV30 CAWRGDRRYEQYF TGTGCCTGGAGGGGAGACAGGCGGTACGAGCAGTACTTC
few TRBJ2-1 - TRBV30 CAWNGGSSYNEQFF TGTGCCTGGAATGGCGGTAGCTCCTACAATGAGCAGTTCTTC
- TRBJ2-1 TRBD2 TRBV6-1 CASSEAGGFHEQFF TGTGCCAGCAGTGAAGCGGGAGGGTTCCATGAGCAGTTCTTC
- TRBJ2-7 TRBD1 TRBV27 CASSFDRDAEQYF TGTGCCAGCAGTTTCGACAGGGATGCCGAGCAGTACTTC
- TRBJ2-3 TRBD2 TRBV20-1 CSASKDSGRAVSTDTQYF TGCAGTGCTTCAAAAGATAGCGGGAGGGCCGTTTCGACAGATACGCAGTATTTT
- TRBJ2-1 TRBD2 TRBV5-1 CASSLREGLYNEQFF TGCGCCAGCAGCTTACGGGAGGGCCTATACAATGAGCAGTTCTTC
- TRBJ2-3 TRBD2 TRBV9 CASSVSSGVTDTQYF TGTGCCAGCAGCGTTTCCAGCGGGGTCACAGATACGCAGTATTTT
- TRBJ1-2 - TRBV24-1 CATSANDIGGYTF TGTGCCACCAGTGCCAACGACATCGGAGGCTACACCTTC
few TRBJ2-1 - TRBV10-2 CASSETVDNEQFF TGCGCCAGCAGTGAGACAGTTGACAATGAGCAGTTCTTC
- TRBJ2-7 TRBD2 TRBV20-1 CSARDLRGGVGEQYF TGCAGTGCTAGAGATCTACGGGGAGGGGTGGGGGAGCAGTACTTC
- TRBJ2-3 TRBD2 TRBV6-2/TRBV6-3 CASSRLAGDIDTQYF TGTGCCAGCAGCAGACTAGCGGGGGACATCGATACGCAGTATTTT
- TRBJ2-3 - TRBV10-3 CAISEGLRDTQYF TGTGCCATCAGTGAGGGACTACGAGATACGCAGTATTTT
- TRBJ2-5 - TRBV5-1 CASSEILETQYF TGCGCCAGCAGCGAGATTCTAGAGACCCAGTACTTC
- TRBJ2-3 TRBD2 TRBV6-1 CASVPAGGRDTQYF TGTGCCAGCGTTCCAGCGGGGGGGAGAGATACGCAGTATTTT
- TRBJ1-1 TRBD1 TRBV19 CASIRTGGFRWTEAFF TGTGCCAGTATACGGACAGGGGGTTTTCGATGGACTGAAGCTTTCTTT
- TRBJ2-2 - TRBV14 CASSQEEGFAGELFF TGTGCCAGCAGCCAAGAGGAGGGGTTCGCCGGGGAGCTGTTTTTT
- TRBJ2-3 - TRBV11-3 CASSHNLENTQYF TGTGCCAGCAGCCACAATTTGGAGAATACGCAGTATTTT
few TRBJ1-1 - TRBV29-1 CSVVLGAVEAFF TGCAGCGTTGTGCTAGGGGCGGTTGAAGCTTTCTTT
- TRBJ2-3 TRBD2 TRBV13 CASSKGLDSSTDTQYF TGTGCCAGCAGCAAGGGACTAGATTCTAGCACAGATACGCAGTATTTT
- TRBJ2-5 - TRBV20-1 CRARALGETQYF TGCAGGGCTAGAGCCCTAGGGGAGACCCAGTACTTC
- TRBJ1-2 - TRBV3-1 CASSQDTGYGYTF TGTGCCAGCAGCCAAGATACGGGGTACGGCTACACCTTC
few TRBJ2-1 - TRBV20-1 CSAAELSSYNEQFF TGCAGTGCTGCCGAGCTAAGCTCCTACAATGAGCAGTTCTTC
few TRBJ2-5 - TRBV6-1 CASSVQGREETQYF TGTGCCAGCAGTGTCCAGGGTCGAGAAGAGACCCAGTACTTC
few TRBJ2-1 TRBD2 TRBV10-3 CAISAQGTSGSYNEQFF TGTGCCATCAGTGCCCAAGGGACTAGCGGGAGCTACAATGAGCAGTTCTTC
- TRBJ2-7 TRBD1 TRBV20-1 CSARRQGPDEQYF TGCAGTGCTAGAAGACAGGGGCCGGACGAGCAGTACTTC
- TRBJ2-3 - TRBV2 CASSELGGLADTQYF TGTGCCAGCAGTGAACTGGGCGGGCTGGCAGATACGCAGTATTTT
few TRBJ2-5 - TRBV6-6 CASTHFPGGRETQYF TGTGCCAGCACTCATTTCCCCGGGGGACGAGAGACCCAGTACTTC
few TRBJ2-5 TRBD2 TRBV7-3 CASSLNGGGLAGETQYF TGTGCCAGCAGCTTAAATGGGGGGGGTCTCGCGGGAGAGACCCAGTACTTC
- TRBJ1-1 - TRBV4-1 CASSGRTLNTEAFF TGCGCCAGCAGCGGACGGACACTGAACACTGAAGCTTTCTTT
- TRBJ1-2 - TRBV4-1 CASSDSQAIANYGYTF TGCGCCAGCAGCGATTCCCAGGCGATAGCTAACTATGGCTACACCTTC
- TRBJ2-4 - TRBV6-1 CASRVQAKNIQYF TGTGCCAGCAGGGTACAAGCCAAAAACATTCAGTACTTC
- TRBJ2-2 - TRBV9 CASSANRAGELFF TGTGCCAGCAGCGCAAACAGGGCCGGGGAGCTGTTTTTT
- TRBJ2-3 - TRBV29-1 CSVEGDTFTDTQYF TGCAGCGTTGAGGGGGACACCTTCACAGATACGCAGTATTTT
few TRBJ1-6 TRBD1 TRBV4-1 CASSQDPGQGRYNSPLHF TGCGCCAGCAGCCAAGATCCCGGACAGGGTAGATATAATTCACCCCTCCACTTT
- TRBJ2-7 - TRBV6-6 CASSGGSGVREQYF TGTGCCAGCAGTGGGGGTTCCGGGGTACGCGAGCAGTACTTC
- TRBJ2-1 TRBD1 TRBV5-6 CASSRGQGNEQFF TGTGCCAGCAGCCGGGGACAGGGCAATGAGCAGTTCTTC
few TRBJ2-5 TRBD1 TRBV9 CASSVEGNRGLETQYF TGTGCCAGCAGCGTAGAGGGGAACAGGGGGCTGGAGACCCAGTACTTC
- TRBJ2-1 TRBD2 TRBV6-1 CASSTSGGYNEQFF TGTGCCAGCAGTACTAGCGGGGGCTACAATGAGCAGTTCTTC